This is a list of T cell receptor beta chains from one sample in a study of technical replicates of blood from a few donors. Repertoires were generated with immunoSEQ multiplex PCR, while TCRdb's copy carries only in-frame clones and drops some. The sample carries tens of thousands of clones, 94% recorded once. The source material was T cells isolated from PBMCs. The receptors stem from a human donor in good health. The CDR3 runs from the conserved cysteine through the conserved F or W. The D gene is left open where the match is weak. Only part of the rows carry a size: once, few, many, or a class if the clone is expanded.

clone size,D gene,J gene,V gene,CDR3 protein,CDR3 DNA
once,TRBD1,TRBJ1-5,TRBV7-9,CASSETGEDQPQHF,TGTGCCAGCAGCGAAACAGGGGAGGATCAGCCCCAGCATTTT
NA,NA,TRBJ1-3,TRBV2,CATLEGADTIYF,TGTGCCACCTTGGAGGGCGCGGACACCATATATTTT
NA,NA,TRBJ1-1,TRBV18,CASSAGQQNTEAFF,TGTGCCAGCTCAGCGGGTCAGCAGAACACTGAAGCTTTCTTT
NA,TRBD1,TRBJ1-2,TRBV5-6,CASSLGTGVNYGYTF,TGTGCCAGCAGCTTGGGGACAGGGGTTAACTATGGCTACACCTTC
NA,NA,TRBJ2-5,TRBV5-4,CASSLSTGETQYF,TGTGCCAGCAGCTTGAGTACGGGAGAGACCCAGTACTTC
NA,NA,TRBJ2-3,TRBV29-1,CSVALAADTQYF,TGCAGCGTTGCACTAGCAGCAGATACGCAGTATTTT
NA,NA,TRBJ2-7,TRBV6-6,CASTRGYEQYF,TGTGCCAGCACCAGGGGCTACGAGCAGTACTTC
once,TRBD2,TRBJ2-1,TRBV18,CASSPGGLMGSPKLDEQFF,TGTGCCAGCTCACCGGGAGGGTTAATGGGTTCCCCCAAACTCGATGAGCAGTTCTTC
NA,NA,TRBJ2-7,TRBV27,CASRSTSVGPVYEQYF,TGTGCCAGCAGATCAACTTCCGTGGGGCCGGTCTACGAGCAGTACTTC
NA,TRBD2,TRBJ2-1,TRBV7-9,CASSSWGGKGWNEQFF,TGTGCCAGCAGCTCATGGGGGGGGAAGGGATGGAATGAGCAGTTCTTC
NA,TRBD2,TRBJ2-1,TRBV4-1,CASSHDPTSGRVNEQFF,TGCGCCAGCAGCCACGACCCGACTAGCGGGAGGGTCAATGAGCAGTTCTTC
NA,TRBD2,TRBJ2-7,TRBV6-4,CASSEGLAGSYEQYF,TGTGCCAGCAGTGAGGGACTAGCGGGATCCTACGAGCAGTACTTC
NA,TRBD1,TRBJ1-2,TRBV4-1,CASSQDPGQGAIGYYGYTF,TGCGCCAGCAGCCAAGACCCGGGACAGGGGGCAATCGGGTACTATGGCTACACCTTC
NA,NA,TRBJ2-2,TRBV9,CASSVAEGTGELFF,TGTGCCAGCAGCGTAGCGGAGGGGACCGGGGAGCTGTTTTTT
NA,NA,TRBJ2-1,TRBV28,CASIFSNSDNEQFF,TGTGCCAGTATATTTTCGAATAGTGACAATGAGCAGTTCTTC
NA,NA,TRBJ2-1,TRBV27,CASSLSTIEGYNEQFF,TGTGCCAGCAGTTTATCAACCATCGAGGGCTACAATGAGCAGTTCTTC
NA,TRBD2,TRBJ2-1,TRBV9,CASSEIAGGDNEQFF,TGTGCCAGCAGCGAAATAGCGGGGGGTGACAATGAGCAGTTCTTC
NA,TRBD1,TRBJ1-2,TRBV29-1,CSADRGDYGYTF,TGCAGCGCCGACAGGGGCGACTATGGCTACACCTTC
NA,NA,TRBJ2-1,TRBV10-3,CAISEVEADREQFF,TGTGCCATCAGTGAGGTTGAGGCCGACAGGGAGCAGTTCTTC
NA,TRBD2,TRBJ2-4,TRBV27,CASNAGGMGNIQYF,TGTGCCAGCAACGCGGGAGGGATGGGGAACATTCAGTACTTC
NA,NA,TRBJ2-7,TRBV2,CASDGGEQYF,TGTGCCAGCGACGGGGGCGAGCAGTACTTC
NA,NA,TRBJ1-4,TRBV19,CASSIPVGANEKLFF,TGTGCCAGTAGTATCCCCGTCGGAGCTAATGAAAAACTGTTTTTT
once,NA,TRBJ2-7,TRBV29-1,CSVAPLGTEQYF,TGCAGCGTCGCCCCCTTGGGGACAGAGCAGTACTTC
NA,TRBD2,TRBJ2-1,TRBV2,CASTNRGEQGFF,TGTGCCAGCACCAACCGGGGGGAACAAGGGTTCTTC
NA,TRBD2,TRBJ2-1,TRBV27,CASSWTSHEQFF,TGTGCCAGCAGTTGGACTAGCCATGAGCAGTTCTTC
NA,TRBD2,TRBJ2-2,TRBV30,CAWSSKAGDGTGELFF,TGTGCCTGGAGTTCAAAAGCGGGGGATGGCACCGGGGAGCTGTTTTTT
NA,TRBD1,TRBJ2-5,TRBV7-9,CASSPGQGGPGYQETQYF,TGTGCCAGCAGCCCGGGACAGGGGGGCCCCGGCTACCAAGAGACCCAGTACTTC
NA,TRBD2,TRBJ2-1,TRBV28,CASSEAGGGNEQFF,TGTGCCAGCAGTGAGGCGGGAGGGGGGAATGAGCAGTTCTTC
NA,NA,TRBJ1-6,TRBV28,CASSSSNNSPLHF,TGTGCCAGCAGTTCGAGCAATAATTCACCCCTCCACTTT
many,NA,TRBJ2-7,TRBV28,CASSLEGRSSYEQYF,TGTGCCAGCAGTTTAGAGGGCCGGAGCTCCTACGAGCAGTACTTC
NA,NA,TRBJ1-1,TRBV29-1,CSVARFTEAFF,TGCAGCGTTGCGAGGTTCACTGAAGCTTTCTTT
few,NA,TRBJ1-5,TRBV4-1,CASSQDHGQKYQPQHF,TGCGCCAGCAGCCAAGACCATGGACAGAAGTATCAGCCCCAGCATTTT
NA,NA,TRBJ2-4,TRBV9,CASSVAGGEFLPSIQYF,TGTGCCAGCAGCGTAGCTGGAGGGGAATTCCTCCCCTCCATTCAGTACTTC
NA,TRBD1,TRBJ2-7,TRBV7-6,CASSLVFETGSNEQYF,TGTGCCAGCAGCTTAGTTTTCGAGACAGGGTCTAACGAGCAGTACTTC
NA,NA,TRBJ2-2,TRBV4-1,CASSQLTIMNTGELFF,TGCGCCAGCAGCCAACTGACTATCATGAACACCGGGGAGCTGTTTTTT
NA,NA,TRBJ2-3,TRBV5-1,CASSSGLATSTDTQYF,TGCGCCAGCAGCTCCGGACTTGCGACTAGCACAGATACGCAGTATTTT
NA,NA,TRBJ2-3,TRBV14,CASSLPSPKGFGTDTQYF,TGTGCCAGCAGCCTCCCTAGCCCTAAGGGTTTCGGCACAGATACGCAGTATTTT
NA,NA,TRBJ2-3,TRBV7-2,CASSLAAGADTQYF,TGTGCCAGCAGCTTAGCCGCGGGTGCAGATACGCAGTATTTT
NA,TRBD1,TRBJ2-7,TRBV28,CASSLYETGGHEQYF,TGTGCCAGCAGTTTATACGAGACAGGGGGCCACGAGCAGTACTTC
NA,TRBD2,TRBJ2-1,TRBV14,CASSPRVAGVDYEFF,TGTGCCAGCAGCCCCCGAGTAGCGGGAGTGGATTATGAGTTCTTC
NA,NA,TRBJ1-5,TRBV27,CASSTEQGSQPQHF,TGTGCCAGCAGTACCGAACAGGGAAGTCAGCCCCAGCATTTT
NA,TRBD1,TRBJ1-6,TRBV27,CASSLGTGNSPLHF,TGTGCCAGCAGTCTCGGGACAGGGAATTCACCCCTCCACTTT
NA,NA,TRBJ1-1,TRBV15,CATSRDFGRTEAFF,TGTGCCACCAGCAGAGATTTCGGGAGAACTGAAGCTTTCTTT
NA,NA,TRBJ2-1,TRBV27,CASTLRGVDNEQFF,TGTGCCAGCACCCTCAGGGGAGTCGACAATGAGCAGTTCTTC
NA,NA,TRBJ1-2,TRBV10-1,CASSESSRNYGYTF,TGCGCCAGCAGTGAGTCGTCACGGAACTATGGCTACACCTTC
NA,NA,TRBJ2-1,TRBV25-1,CASSLTGNEQFF,TGTGCCAGCAGCCTCACGGGAAATGAGCAGTTCTTC
NA,NA,TRBJ1-5,TRBV7-8,CASSVATGLNQPQHF,TGTGCCAGCAGCGTAGCCACAGGACTAAATCAGCCCCAGCATTTT
once,NA,TRBJ1-1,TRBV19,CASSIAGQGTEAFF,TGTGCCAGTAGTATAGCTGGGCAGGGTACTGAAGCTTTCTTT
NA,NA,TRBJ1-1,TRBV7-9,CASSVRGWTEAFF,TGTGCCAGCAGCGTAAGGGGGTGGACTGAAGCTTTCTTT
NA,TRBD1,TRBJ2-2,TRBV5-1,CASQQGAKTGELFF,TGCGCCAGCCAACAGGGGGCAAAAACCGGGGAGCTGTTTTTT
NA,NA,TRBJ1-2,TRBV6-1,CASSEGARNYGYTF,TGTGCCAGCAGTGAAGGTGCCAGGAACTATGGCTACACCTTC
NA,TRBD2,TRBJ2-1,TRBV7-9,CASSFGSGGRARDEQFF,TGTGCCAGCAGCTTCGGTTCAGGCGGGAGGGCCAGAGATGAGCAGTTCTTC
NA,NA,TRBJ2-1,TRBV2,CASIRRSGGAINEQFF,TGTGCCAGCATCCGAAGGTCTGGGGGCGCGATCAATGAGCAGTTCTTC
NA,NA,TRBJ1-1,TRBV29-1,CSASRGADTEAFF,TGCAGCGCATCGCGGGGGGCGGACACTGAAGCTTTCTTT
NA,TRBD1,TRBJ2-3,TRBV28,CASSQPRGSTDTQYF,TGTGCCAGCAGTCAGCCCAGGGGGTCGACAGATACGCAGTATTTT
NA,NA,TRBJ1-1,TRBV6-4,CASSDGGRSKTEAFF,TGTGCCAGCAGTGACGGGGGGAGGTCGAAAACTGAAGCTTTCTTT
NA,TRBD1,TRBJ1-1,TRBV29-1,CSAGTEGTEAFF,TGCAGCGCCGGGACAGAGGGGACTGAAGCTTTCTTT
NA,TRBD2,TRBJ2-7,TRBV7-9,CASSSLAGEQYF,TGTGCCAGCAGCTCACTAGCGGGGGAGCAGTACTTC
NA,NA,TRBJ2-5,TRBV18,CASSPSPDRKETQYF,TGTGCCAGCTCACCTTCCCCGGACAGAAAAGAGACCCAGTACTTC
NA,TRBD2,TRBJ2-3,TRBV7-9,CATRAGGPDTQYF,TGTGCTACCCGGGCGGGGGGGCCAGATACGCAGTATTTT